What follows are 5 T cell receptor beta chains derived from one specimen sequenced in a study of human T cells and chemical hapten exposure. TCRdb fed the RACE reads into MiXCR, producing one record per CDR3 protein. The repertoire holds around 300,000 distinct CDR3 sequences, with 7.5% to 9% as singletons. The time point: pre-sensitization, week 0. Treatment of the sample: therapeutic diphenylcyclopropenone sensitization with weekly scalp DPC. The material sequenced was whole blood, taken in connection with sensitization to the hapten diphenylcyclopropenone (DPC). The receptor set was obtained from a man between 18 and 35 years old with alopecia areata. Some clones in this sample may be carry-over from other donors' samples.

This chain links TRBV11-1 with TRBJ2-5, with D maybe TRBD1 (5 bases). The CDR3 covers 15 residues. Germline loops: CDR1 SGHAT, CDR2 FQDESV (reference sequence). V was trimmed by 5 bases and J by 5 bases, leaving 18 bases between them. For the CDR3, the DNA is TGTGCCAGCAGCCTAGGGGATTTCCAGTCGGAGACCCAGTACTTC. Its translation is CASSLGDFQSETQYF.

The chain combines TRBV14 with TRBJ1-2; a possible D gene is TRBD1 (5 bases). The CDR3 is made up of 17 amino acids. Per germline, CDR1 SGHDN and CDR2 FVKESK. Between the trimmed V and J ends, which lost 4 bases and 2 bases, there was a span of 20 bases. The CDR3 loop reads CASSPLTRGGRNYGYTF. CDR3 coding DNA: TGTGCCAGCAGCCCACTAACGAGGGGAGGGAGAAACTATGGCTACACCTTC.

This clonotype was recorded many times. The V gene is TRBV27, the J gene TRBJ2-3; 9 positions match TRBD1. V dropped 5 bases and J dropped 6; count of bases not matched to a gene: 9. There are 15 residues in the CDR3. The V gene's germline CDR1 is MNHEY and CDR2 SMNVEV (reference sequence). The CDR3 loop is CASSKTGGYTDTQYF. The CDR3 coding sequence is TGTGCCAGCAGTAAAACAGGGGGCTACACGGATACGCAGTATTTT.

This CDR3 reads CASSPRLSTEAFF. DNA for the CDR3: TGTGCCAGCAGCCCAAGACTGAGCACTGAAGCTTTCTTT. This chain links TRBV7-2 with TRBJ1-1; no definite D call. The CDR3 is 13 residues long. V was clipped by 5 bases and J by 4 bases, with 11 bases between them. Germline V gene lookup returns CDR1 SGHTA and CDR2 FQGNSA.

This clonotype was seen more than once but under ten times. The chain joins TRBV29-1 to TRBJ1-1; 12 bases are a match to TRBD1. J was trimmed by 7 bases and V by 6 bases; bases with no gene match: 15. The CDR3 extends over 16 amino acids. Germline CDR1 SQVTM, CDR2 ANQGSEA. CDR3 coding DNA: TGCAGCGTGTACCGGGACAGGGGGCATTATCGGGATGAAGCTTTCTTT. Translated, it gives CSVYRDRGHYRDEAFF.